These 31 T cell receptor beta chains were all obtained from the same sample, sequenced in a study of cytomegalovirus exposure and HLA in healthy donors. Researchers ran the PCR with 60 Vbeta and 13 Jbeta primers. The repertoire was sequenced with immunoSEQ multiplex PCR; TCRdb's copy has only in-frame clones and lacks some. This table holds approximately 210,000 clones, around 79% found once. Source material: PBMCs. All receptors come from a male donor in good health and CMV-seropositive.

The chain employs TRBV11-3 and TRBJ1-6, with unresolved D. This CDR3 spans 14 amino acids. Germline V gene sequence: CDR1 SGHNT, CDR2 YENEEA. The V end lost 1 base, the J end lost 8 bases, and 9 bases lay between the germline ends. The CDR3 DNA is TGTGCCAGCAGCTTAGTTGGAGTCGATTCACCCCTCCACTTT. It codes for CASSLVGVDSPLHF.

V and J are TRBV10-3 and TRBJ1-2; possibly TRBD1 for D (5 bases). Germline V gene sequence: CDR1 ENHRY, CDR2 SYGVKD. Between the trimmed V and J ends, which lost 0 bases and 4 bases, there was a span of 9 bases. CDR3 length equals 14 residues. Here the CDR3 reads CAISESGGAYGYTF. The CDR3 nucleotides read TGTGCCATCAGTGAGTCGGGTGGGGCCTATGGCTACACCTTC.

This clone has more than one count but fewer than ten. J is TRBJ1-2 and V is TRBV11-2; 8 nucleotides match TRBD1. There are 17 residues in the CDR3. With 4 bases clipped from V and 4 bases from J, the junction kept 14 bases outside the gene matches. Germline assignment: CDR1 SGHAT and CDR2 FQNNGV. The CDR3 loop is CASSSWGTLDRAYGYTF. CDR3 nucleotides: TGTGCCAGCAGCTCTTGGGGGACCCTGGACAGGGCCTATGGCTACACCTTC.

This chain uses TRBV7-2 with TRBJ2-1; 9 bases line up with TRBD2. Germline V gene data show CDR1 as SGHTA and CDR2 as FQGNSA. After removal of 7 bases from V and 5 bases from J, the junction contained 9 bases not matched to a gene. This CDR3 contains 15 residues. CDR3: CASITGLAGNNEQFF. CDR3 nucleotides: TGTGCCAGCATCACGGGGCTAGCGGGAAACAATGAGCAGTTCTTC.

This clone turned up a few times. This rearrangement joins TRBV4-2 to TRBJ2-2; D possibly corresponds to TRBD2 (5 bases). Germline V gene data show CDR1 as LGHNA and CDR2 as YNFKEQ. Trimming took off 1 base at V and 6 bases at J, with 12 bases between the two ends. The CDR3 contains 15 residues. The CDR3: CASSQVILVPGELFF. CDR3 DNA sequence: TGTGCCAGCAGCCAAGTAATACTAGTCCCCGGGGAGCTGTTTTTT.

The chain has TRBV20-1 and TRBJ2-3; D remains unclear. The CDR3 sequence is 11 residues long. Germline V gene data show CDR1 as DFQATT and CDR2 as SNEGSKA (reference sequence). V was cut by 8 bases and J by 3 bases, with 9 bases left in between. The CDR3 nucleotides read TGCAGTACCAGCGTTACAGATACGCAGTATTTT. It is translated as CSTSVTDTQYF.

The V and J genes are TRBV9 and TRBJ2-7; the D is unclear. This CDR3 is 12 amino acids long. V was pared by 5 bases and J by 3 bases, with 9 bases between. Germline V gene data show CDR1 as SGDLS and CDR2 as YYNGEE. CDR3 loop: CASSEYGYEQYF. The DNA of the CDR3 is TGTGCCAGCAGTGAATACGGCTACGAGCAGTACTTC.

This chain links TRBV5-1 with TRBJ2-3, with D perhaps matching TRBD2 (6 bases). The CDR3 totals 15 residues. Trimming shortened V by 4 bases and J by 2 bases, and 14 bases separated the two germline ends. CDR1 and CDR2 (germline): SGHRS, YFSETQ. CDR3 amino acids: CASSVDGGPTDTQYF. CDR3 in DNA: TGCGCCAGCAGCGTAGACGGGGGACCCACAGATACGCAGTATTTT.

The rearrangement joins TRBV25-1 to TRBJ2-7; 8 bases are a match to TRBD2. Germline V CDR1 and CDR2: MGHDK, SYGVNS. V was pared by 6 bases and J by 0 bases, with 13 bases of the junction left unmatched. This CDR3 spans 17 amino acids. CDR3 DNA: TGTGCCAGCAGCGCTGATGTTTCTAGCGGGTCCTCCTACGAGCAGTACTTC. Translation gives CASSADVSSGSSYEQYF.

The chain couples TRBV7-2 to TRBJ1-6; the D gene is possibly TRBD1 (5 bases). Germline loops: CDR1 SGHTA, CDR2 FQGNSA. CDR3 length equals 17 residues. Trimming took off 5 bases at V and 8 bases at J, with 22 bases between the two ends. The chain's CDR3 is CASSNNDSGFGDSPLHF. The CDR3 DNA reads TGTGCCAGCAGCAATAACGATTCAGGGTTCGGTGATTCACCCCTCCACTTT.

This clone was seen once. V gene TRBV7-3 combines with J gene TRBJ2-1; TRBD2 matches at 11 bases. The CDR3 runs to 19 residues. CDR1 is SGHTA, CDR2 FQGTGA, per germline. The junction had 23 bases not matched to a gene; V was cut back by 6 bases and J by 10 bases. For the CDR3, the DNA is TGTGCCAGCAGGGAGCTATGGGGCCTAGCGGGAGGAGGATCATGGGAGCAGTTCTTC. Residues: CASRELWGLAGGGSWEQFF. Looking up the rest from reference TRBV7-3 and TRBJ2-1 gives the full variable domain: GAGVSQTPSNKVTEKGKYVELRCDPISGHTALYWYRQSLGQGPEFLIYFQGTGAADDSGLPNDRFFAVRPEGSVSTLKIQRTERGDSAVYLCASRELWGLAGGGSWEQFFGPGTRLTVL.

This clone turned up a few times. V gene TRBV9 combines with J gene TRBJ2-7, with 8 bases fitting TRBD1. CDR1 and CDR2 from the germline V gene are SGDLS and YYNGEE. Trimming at V came to 4 bases and at J to 6 bases, leaving 12 bases not matched to a gene. This CDR3 is built from 15 residues. The CDR3, as DNA: TGTGCCAGCAGCCCCCGACAGGGGTATGGGGGCGAGCAGTACTTC. Encoded protein: CASSPRQGYGGEQYF. Full variable domain (missing parts from reference TRBV9 and TRBJ2-7): DSGVTQTPKHLITATGQRVTLRCSPRSGDLSVYWYQQSLDQGLQFLIQYYNGEERAKGNILERFSAQQFPDLHSELNLSSLELGDSALYFCASSPRQGYGGEQYFGPGTRLTVT.

The V and J genes are TRBV7-2 and TRBJ2-3; TRBD2 agrees at 7 bases. The CDR3 has 14 residues. The germline V gene has CDR1 SGHTA and CDR2 FQGNSA. Trimming cost V 5 bases and J 6 bases; bases outside gene matches: 8. CDR3 DNA sequence: TGTGCCAGCAGCCGCAGACTAGCAGGGGATACGCAGTATTTT. Encoded protein: CASSRRLAGDTQYF.

This rearrangement joins TRBV9 to TRBJ2-1, with 10 bases lining up with TRBD1. Trimming cost V 0 bases and J 3 bases; bases outside gene matches: 0. The germline V gene encodes CDR1 SGDLS and CDR2 YYNGEE. The CDR3 has 15 amino acids. The CDR3 DNA is TGTGCCAGCAGCGTAGGGACAGGGGGCTACAATGAGCAGTTCTTC. As protein: CASSVGTGGYNEQFF.

The chain recombines TRBV5-1 with TRBJ2-5; tentative D call: TRBD1 (5 bases). The length of the CDR3 is 14 residues. Trimming shortened V by 0 bases and J by 5 bases, and 11 bases separated the two germline ends. Germline CDR1 is SGHRS and CDR2 is YFSETQ. Here the CDR3 DNA reads TGCGCCAGCAGCTTGGGGGGCAGTTTGGAGACCCAGTACTTC. The encoded protein is CASSLGGSLETQYF.

The genes are TRBV18 and TRBJ1-4, with D perhaps TRBD1 (6 bases). Germline V gene sequence: CDR1 KGHSH, CDR2 LQKENI. With 4 bases removed from V and 6 bases from J, the gap between germline ends came to 15 bases. The length of the CDR3 is 15 residues. The CDR3 spells CASSRAGELDEKLFF. CDR3 coding DNA: TGTGCCAGCTCACGAGCAGGGGAGTTGGATGAAAAACTGTTTTTT. The full variable domain, rest sourced from reference TRBV18 and TRBJ1-4, is NAGVMQNPRHLVRRRGQEARLRCSPMKGHSHVYWYRQLPEEGLKFMVYLQKENIIDESGMPKERFSAEFPKEGPSILRIQQVVRGDSAAYFCASSRAGELDEKLFFGSGTQLSVL.

The count of this clone is one. V is TRBV5-1 and J is TRBJ1-1; no firm D call. The CDR3 loop spans 13 amino acids. CDR1 and CDR2 (germline): SGHRS, YFSETQ. V was shortened by 5 bases and J by 6 bases, with 14 bases between the two germline ends. The DNA of the CDR3 is TGCGCCAGCAGTAAGCCGGGGAGGGCTGAAGCTTTCTTT. This gives the protein CASSKPGRAEAFF.

Of note for this clone: The germline gene is not matched at one end of the junction; a read error may be the cause. The chain couples TRBV7-9 to TRBJ2-5; 7 bases match TRBD1. Germline V lookup: CDR1 SEHNR, CDR2 FQNEAQ (reference sequence). The CDR3 sequence is 13 residues long. Here the CDR3 DNA reads TGTTCCAGCAGCAAACAGGGGCCGGAGACCCAGTACTTC. Its translation is CSSSKQGPETQYF.

The J gene is TRBJ2-1, the V gene TRBV2; D gene unclear. V was shortened by 4 bases and J by 4 bases, with 11 bases between the two germline ends. This CDR3 region has 14 residues. Germline CDR1 is SNHLY and CDR2 is FYNNEI. Here the CDR3 DNA reads TGTGCCAGCAGTGTTGCGGCTATTTACAATGAGCAGTTCTTC. Translated: CASSVAAIYNEQFF.

This clone was seen a single time. This sequence joins TRBV7-9 and TRBJ2-7; perhaps TRBD1 as D (7 bases). The CDR3 runs to 16 residues. Germline loops: CDR1 SEHNR, CDR2 FQNEAQ (reference sequence). V was pared by 7 bases and J by 6 bases, with 25 bases between. CDR3 in amino acids: CASTPVRGADLGEQYF. CDR3 DNA: TGTGCCAGCACCCCTGTCAGGGGGGCCGACCTCGGCGAGCAGTACTTC.

In this sample, this clone turned up a few times. The chain joins TRBV7-9 to TRBJ1-1; possible D gene TRBD1, 6 bases. This CDR3 is built from 14 residues. The V end lost 1 base, the J end lost 1 base, and 7 bases lay between the germline ends. Germline V gene data show CDR1 as SEHNR and CDR2 as FQNEAQ (reference sequence). The CDR3 loop is CASSLGTENTEAFF. CDR3 coding DNA: TGTGCCAGCAGCTTAGGGACAGAGAACACTGAAGCTTTCTTT.

DNA of the CDR3: TGTGCCAGCAGTCCACAGGGTCCTTCACCCCTCCACTTT. This translates into CASSPQGPSPLHF. This chain connects TRBV27 to TRBJ1-6, with a possible D match to TRBD1 (6 bases). The V gene lost 5 bases and the J gene lost 9 bases, with 11 bases spanning the gap. The CDR3 covers 13 residues. Germline V gene data show CDR1 as MNHEY and CDR2 as SMNVEV (reference sequence).

A remark on this clone: At one of its ends the junction is not consistent with the germline gene, which may arise from a read error. The V and J genes are TRBV7-9 and TRBJ2-7; TRBD1 might be the D (6 bases). This CDR3 region has 17 residues. Germline CDR1 reads SEHNR; CDR2 reads FQNEAQ (reference sequence). The CDR3 DNA reads as TGTTCCAGCAGCTTAAGCCTTACAGGGATCAGGTCCTACGAGCAGTACTTC. It yields the protein CSSSLSLTGIRSYEQYF.

The rearrangement uses TRBV10-2 and TRBJ2-2; 8 bases are a match to TRBD1. The CDR3 is 15 residues long. Per the germline V gene, CDR1 is WSHSY and CDR2 is SAAADI. The V segment lost 8 bases and the J segment 1 base; nucleotides outside the gene matches: 6. The CDR3 bases are TGCGCCAGCCGTTCCGGGACAGGGAACACCGGGGAGCTGTTTTTT. Its translation: CASRSGTGNTGELFF.

V gene TRBV4-3 combines with J gene TRBJ1-2; TRBD1 matches 9 bases. Germline CDR1 is LGHNA and CDR2 is YSLEER. The CDR3 has 15 residues. J gave up 8 bases and V 1 base, and 8 bases lay outside the gene matches. The CDR3 protein is CASSQAQQGAKGYTF. The CDR3 DNA reads TGCGCCAGCAGCCAAGCCCAACAGGGGGCGAAAGGCTACACCTTC.

The chain has TRBV13 and TRBJ2-3, with no clear D. Germline V gene lookup returns CDR1 PRHDT and CDR2 FYEKMQ (reference sequence). The CDR3 has 16 amino acids. V lost 5 bases, J lost 1 base, and 16 bases lay in between. The CDR3: CASSKILRSGTDTQYF. In DNA, the CDR3 is TGTGCCAGCAGCAAAATCCTCCGGTCGGGCACAGATACGCAGTATTTT.

This clone is a singleton in its sample. The chain joins TRBV15 to TRBJ2-6; D perhaps matches TRBD2 (5 bases). Per the germline V gene, CDR1 is LNHNV and CDR2 is YYDKDF (reference sequence). This CDR3 comprises 17 residues. Trimming cost V 0 bases and J 2 bases, with 11 bases left between them. The CDR3 region is CATSRETRVAGANVLTF. The CDR3 DNA follows: TGTGCCACCAGCAGAGAAACTAGGGTAGCTGGGGCCAACGTCCTGACTTTC. The complete variable domain, with remaining parts taken from reference TRBV15 and TRBJ2-6, reads DAMVIQNPRYQVTQFGKPVTLSCSQTLNHNVMYWYQQKSSQAPKLLFHYYDKDFNNEADTPDNFQSRRPNTSFCFLDIRSPGLGDTAMYLCATSRETRVAGANVLTFGAGSRLTVL.

This chain joins TRBV23-1 and TRBJ2-7; 13 nucleotides agree with TRBD2. TRBV23-1 is placed among ORFs of uncertain function. The CDR3 has 16 amino acids. Trimming cost V 2 bases and J 6 bases; bases outside gene matches: 7. The CDR3 reads CASSQLRLAGGGEQYF. For the CDR3, the DNA is TGCGCCAGCAGTCAACTCAGACTAGCGGGAGGAGGCGAGCAGTACTTC.

The chain links TRBV6-5 to TRBJ1-5; no clear D gene. CDR1 and CDR2 from the germline V gene are MNHEY and SVGAGI. This CDR3 has 15 residues. V was pared by 6 bases and J by 4 bases, with 16 bases between. This chain's CDR3 is CASSPAGSGNQPQHF. CDR3 nucleotide sequence: TGTGCCAGCAGCCCAGCCGGGAGCGGTAATCAGCCCCAGCATTTT.

The chain carries TRBV5-6 and TRBJ1-4, with D unclear. Trimming took off 0 bases at V and 7 bases at J, with 7 bases between the two ends. Germline V gene sequence: CDR1 SGHDT, CDR2 YYEEEE. CDR3 size: 13 residues. CDR3 sequence: CASSLAGSEKLFF. The DNA for the CDR3 is TGTGCCAGCAGCTTGGCGGGGTCTGAAAAACTGTTTTTT. The variable domain in full, with the rest retrieved from reference TRBV5-6 and TRBJ1-4, is DAGVTQSPTHLIKTRGQQVTLRCSPKSGHDTVSWYQQALGQGPQFIFQYYEEEERQRGNFPDRFSGHQFPNYSSELNVNALLLGDSALYLCASSLAGSEKLFFGSGTQLSVL.

This clone was recorded once. In DNA, the CDR3 is TGTGCCAGCAGCTTAGTGATCGGGACAGGACAGCAGGGTACGCAGTATTTT. Its translation is CASSLVIGTGQQGTQYF. The rearrangement uses TRBV7-2 and TRBJ2-3, with 8 positions matching TRBD1. Germline CDR1 is SGHTA and CDR2 is FQGNSA. This CDR3 is 17 amino acids long. V dropped 1 base and J dropped 8; count of bases not matched to a gene: 14.